This T cell receptor beta chain was captured in a study of T cells in Graves' hyperthyroidism and ophthalmopathy. V was pared by 4 bases and J by 4 bases, with 15 bases between. The CDR3 runs to 15 residues. The V gene's germline CDR1 is KGHSH and CDR2 LQKENI. TCR beta CDR3 regions were amplified from RNA transcripts. With the HTBI primer set, the TCR CDR3 went through a first round of RT-PCR. TCRdb re-derived calls from the multiplex PCR reads in MiXCR, one entry per CDR3 protein. This sample has hundreds of thousands of distinct CDR3 sequences, with roughly 15% found just once. The TCR originated in a woman aged 40 to 50 with Graves' ophthalmopathy. Sequencing was done on a sample of blood. This chain connects TRBV18 to TRBJ2-3; D unresolved. The CDR3 sequence is CASSHRVVDADTQYF. CDR3 bases: TGTGCCAGCTCACACCGGGTGGTTGATGCAGATACGCAGTATTTT. Based on the CDR3 plus reference TRBV18 and TRBJ2-3, the full variable domain is NAGVMQNPRHLVRRRGQEARLRCSPMKGHSHVYWYRQLPEEGLKFMVYLQKENIIDESGMPKERFSAEFPKEGPSILRIQQVVRGDSAAYFCASSHRVVDADTQYFGPGTRLTVL.